This T cell receptor beta chain was sequenced for a study of identical twins. Study results and caveats: Clonotypes of the beta chain that were abundant in cord blood carried fewer insertions (memory repertoires showed none). The degree of excess twin sharing was weaker in beta out-of-frame sequences. Donors were not followed over many years; analysis was cross-sectional.

This clonotype was seen at least ten times. Its antigen is currently unknown. A universal primer site was incorporated via template switching, and the cDNA contained unique molecular identifiers. Each CDR3 protein gets one entry after TCRdb re-called the 5' RACE reads with MiXCR. The data hold 690,000 or so distinct CDR3 sequences, with approximately 6.1% observed a single time. The TCR comes from a man in his late teens or twenties in good health. The specimen was naive T cells sorted from blood.

CDR3 region: CSARDAERYEQYF. The CDR3 DNA reads TGCAGTGCTAGGGACGCGGAACGATACGAGCAGTACTTC. The chain couples TRBV20-1 to TRBJ2-7; unclear D gene. Deletions cut 3 bases from V and 4 bases from J, with 13 bases between. CDR1 DFQATT and CDR2 SNEGSKA come from the germline V gene (reference sequence). The length of the CDR3 is 13 residues.